This T cell receptor beta chain was obtained from a study of blood T cell repertoires in COVID-19. Study as a whole: Samples of COVID-19 (acute and convalescent) were obtained from the United States, Italy and Spain.

CDR3 length: 15 amino acids. Germline V gives CDR1 SSHAT, CDR2 FNYEAQ (reference sequence). This clone was counted once. The junction departs from germline at one end; a sequencing error may be responsible. As handled by the study authors: Reference gene primer amplification gave nucleated cell count estimates. The data were produced by immunoSEQ multiplex PCR, yet TCRdb's version contains in-frame clones alone and is incomplete. The DNA was the basis for D and trimming; V, J and clone size are from that table. The table records fewer than 150,000 clones, under 85% of them present only once. The TCR comes from a human donor in a cohort sampled during active COVID-19. Source material: peripheral blood. The chain is built from TRBV7-7 and TRBJ2-2; 7 nucleotides agree with TRBD1. The CDR3 DNA reads as TGTGCTAGCAGCTCCGGGACAGCGAACACCGGGGAGCTGTTTTTT. As protein: CASSSGTANTGELFF. The full variable domain, completed using reference TRBV7-7 and TRBJ2-2, is GAGVSQSPRYKVTKRGQDVTLRCDPISSHATLYWYQQALGQGPEFLTYFNYEAQPDKSGLPSDRFSAERPEGSISTLTIQRTEQRDSAMYRCASSSGTANTGELFFGEGSRLTVL.